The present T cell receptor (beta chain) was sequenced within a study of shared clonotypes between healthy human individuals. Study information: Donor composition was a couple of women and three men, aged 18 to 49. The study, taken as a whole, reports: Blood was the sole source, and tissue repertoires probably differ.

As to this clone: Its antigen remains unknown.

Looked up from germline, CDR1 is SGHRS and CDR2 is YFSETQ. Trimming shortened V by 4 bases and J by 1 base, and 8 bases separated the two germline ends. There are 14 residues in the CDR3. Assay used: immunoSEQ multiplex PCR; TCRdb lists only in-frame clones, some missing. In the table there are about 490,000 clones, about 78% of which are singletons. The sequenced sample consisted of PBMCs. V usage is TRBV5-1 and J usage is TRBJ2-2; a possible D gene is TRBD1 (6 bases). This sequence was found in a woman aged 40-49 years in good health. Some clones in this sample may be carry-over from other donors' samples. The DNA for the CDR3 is TGCGCCAGCAGCCCGACAGGGAACACCGGGGAGCTGTTTTTT. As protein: CASSPTGNTGELFF.